Below, 30 T cell receptor beta chains from the same sample are listed, as sequenced in a study of sequential checkpoint blockade in melanoma. Assay: immunoSEQ multiplex PCR; the TCRdb copy retains only in-frame clones and omits some. The sample holds over 6,500 clones, less than 65% seen once. Specified treatment: randomized to nivolumab then ipilimumab (arm A) or the reverse (arm B). The source was CD8+ T cells sorted from blood (inferred from file names), collected from a patient given nivolumab and ipilimumab in sequence. Every receptor here comes from a human donor with melanoma.

V gene TRBV7-2 combines with J gene TRBJ2-7; 13 bases match TRBD2. The CDR3 is 15 amino acids. Germline CDR1 reads SGHTA; CDR2 reads FQGNSA. V lost 5 bases to trimming and J lost 6 bases; unmatched junction nucleotides: 7. CDR3 loop: CASSRFGTSGTEQYF. DNA for the CDR3: TGTGCCAGCAGCCGGTTTGGGACTAGCGGGACCGAGCAGTACTTC. Filled out from reference TRBV7-2 and TRBJ2-7, the complete variable domain reads GAGVSQSPSNKVTEKGKDVELRCDPISGHTALYWYRQSLGQGLEFLIYFQGNSAPDKSGLPSDRFSAERTGGSVSTLTIQRTQQEDSAVYLCASSRFGTSGTEQYFGPGTRLTVT.

This clone is labeled medium-sized. The chain couples TRBV9 to TRBJ2-7; perhaps TRBD1 as D (6 bases). V gave up 4 bases and J gave up 0 bases, with 11 bases separating them. The CDR3 sequence is 14 residues long. Germline V gives CDR1 SGDLS, CDR2 YYNGEE. The CDR3, as DNA: TGTGCCAGCAGCACTTGGGACACCTCCTACGAGCAGTACTTC. Protein product: CASSTWDTSYEQYF.

This clone occurred a few times. This chain joins TRBV7-9 and TRBJ2-7; D uncertain. This CDR3 is 15 amino acids long. CDR1 is SEHNR and CDR2 is FQNEAQ in the germline V gene (reference sequence). The ends were cut back, 5 bases at V and 0 bases at J, with 14 bases in the middle. The chain's CDR3 is CASSISAASSYEQYF. The CDR3 nucleotides read TGTGCCAGCAGCATCTCGGCGGCTAGCTCCTACGAGCAGTACTTC. Using reference TRBV7-9 and TRBJ2-7 for the parts outside the CDR3, the full variable domain is DTGVSQNPRHKITKRGQNVTFRCDPISEHNRLYWYRQTLGQGPEFLTYFQNEAQLEKSRLLSDRFSAERPKGSFSTLEIQRTEQGDSAMYLCASSISAASSYEQYFGPGTRLTVT.

The rearrangement uses TRBV4-1 and TRBJ2-1; the D is unclear. CDR1 and CDR2 from the germline V gene are MGHRA and YSYEKL. Trimming left V 0 bases short and J 0 bases short, with 6 bases between. This CDR3 contains 15 residues. This chain's CDR3 is CASSQDRLSYNEQFF. DNA of the CDR3: TGCGCCAGCAGCCAAGACCGACTCTCCTACAATGAGCAGTTCTTC.

The chain is built from TRBV5-1 and TRBJ2-3, with 7 bases lining up with TRBD1. CDR1 and CDR2 from the germline V gene are SGHRS and YFSETQ. V shed 0 bases, J shed 1 base, and the junction held 2 bases outside the gene matches. CDR3 length: 15 amino acids. CDR3 amino acids: CASSLADRGTDTQYF. The CDR3 DNA sequence: TGCGCCAGCAGCTTGGCCGACAGGGGCACAGATACGCAGTATTTT. The entire variable domain, with the rest obtained from reference TRBV5-1 and TRBJ2-3, is as follows: KAGVTQTPRYLIKTRGQQVTLSCSPISGHRSVSWYQQTPGQGLQFLFEYFSETQRNKGNFPGRFSGRQFSNSRSEMNVSTLELGDSALYLCASSLADRGTDTQYFGPGTRLTVL.

The gene calls are TRBV27 and TRBJ2-7, with D hard to call. The CDR3 consists of 13 residues. The V end lost 1 base, the J end lost 7 bases, and 11 bases lay between the germline ends. Looked up from germline, CDR1 is MNHEY and CDR2 is SMNVEV (reference sequence). The CDR3, as DNA: TGTGCCAGCAGTTTATATGTGTCTACTGAGCAGTACTTC. Its translation: CASSLYVSTEQYF.

This chain links TRBV5-5 with TRBJ2-7, with a weak D call TRBD2 (5 bases). The germline CDR1 and CDR2 sequences are SGHKS and YYEKEE (reference sequence). The ends were cut back, 2 bases at V and 3 bases at J, with 12 bases in the middle. The CDR3 is 14 residues long. CDR3 amino acids: CASSLRLAGYEQYF. CDR3 bases: TGTGCCAGCAGCTTACGGCTGGCGGGCTACGAGCAGTACTTC.

This chain joins TRBV11-1 and TRBJ2-7; 7 nucleotides agree with TRBD2. Losses at the gene ends were 5 bases for V and 5 bases for J; bases not matched to a gene: 9. CDR1 and CDR2 from the germline V gene are SGHAT and FQDESV (reference sequence). CDR3 length: 14 amino acids. CDR3: CASSKSGNRNEQYF. CDR3 DNA sequence: TGTGCCAGCAGCAAGAGCGGGAATCGGAACGAGCAGTACTTC.

The CDR3 reads CSVEGTLAGDWDEQFF. CDR3 bases: TGCAGCGTTGAAGGGACCCTTGCGGGAGACTGGGATGAGCAGTTCTTC. V gene TRBV29-1 combines with J gene TRBJ2-1; 7 bases match TRBD2. The ends lost 1 base at V and 8 bases at J; junction bases unmatched: 14. CDR1 and CDR2 (germline): SQVTM, ANQGSEA. This CDR3 contains 16 residues.

This clone was counted only a few times. This sequence joins TRBV11-2 and TRBJ2-7, with 10 positions matching TRBD2. Germline CDR1 SGHAT, CDR2 FQNNGV. The CDR3 has 14 residues. Trimming at V came to 1 base and at J to 7 bases, leaving 4 bases not matched to a gene. The CDR3, as DNA: TGTGCCAGCAGCTTAGTAGCGGGGGGAAGGGAGCAGTACTTC. Its translation: CASSLVAGGREQYF. Combining the CDR3 with reference TRBV11-2 and TRBJ2-7 gives the whole variable domain EAGVAQSPRYKIIEKRQSVAFWCNPISGHATLYWYQQILGQGPKLLIQFQNNGVVDDSQLPKDRFSAERLKGVDSTLKIQPAKLEDSAVYLCASSLVAGGREQYFGPGTRLTVT.

CDR3 sequence reads: CASSRDRAYEQYF. In nucleotides, the CDR3 is TGTGCCAGCAGCAGGGACAGGGCCTACGAGCAGTACTTC. The rearrangement uses TRBV7-9 and TRBJ2-7; 9 positions agree with TRBD1. CDR1 and CDR2 from the germline V gene are SEHNR and FQNEAQ (reference sequence). The CDR3 runs 13 residues. The junction had 1 base not matched to a gene; V was cut back by 5 bases and J by 2 bases.

This sequence joins TRBV27 and TRBJ1-2, with D maybe TRBD1 (6 bases). Looked up from germline, CDR1 is MNHEY and CDR2 is SMNVEV (reference sequence). V lost 11 bases and J lost 2, with 12 bases in between. This CDR3 region has 12 residues. CDR3 sequence: CASTTGNYGYTF. The CDR3 bases are TGTGCCTCAACCACAGGGAACTATGGCTACACCTTC.

The chain uses TRBV15 and TRBJ2-7; TRBD2 matches 8 bases. There are 15 residues in the CDR3. CDR1 and CDR2 (germline): LNHNV, YYDKDF (reference sequence). Trimming at V came to 4 bases and at J to 4 bases, leaving 9 bases not matched to a gene. The CDR3 nucleotides are TGTGCCACCAGCAAAAAAGCGGGAGAGTTGTACGAGCAGTACTTC. It encodes CATSKKAGELYEQYF.

This clone was observed a few times. V is TRBV1 and J is TRBJ1-6; the DNA was not compared with TRBD1, the D call given in the table. TRBV1 is deemed a pseudogene. The CDR3 is 16 amino acids. For the CDR3, the DNA is TGCACCAGCAGCCAAGATCCGTGGACAGAGTTTACACCCCTCCACTTT. This encodes CTSSQDPWTEFTPLHF.

The chain joins TRBV6-1 to TRBJ1-1, with 8 positions matching TRBD1. The CDR3 contains 14 residues. Per germline, CDR1 MNHNS and CDR2 SASEGT. Germline trimming cut 4 bases from V and 6 bases from J; bases unmatched to any gene: 7. This chain's CDR3 is CASSAPQGAAEAFF. In DNA form, the CDR3 reads TGTGCCAGCAGTGCCCCGCAGGGGGCCGCTGAAGCTTTCTTT.

Within the sample, this clone is medium-sized. The chain is built from TRBV7-2 and TRBJ1-5; D perhaps matches TRBD1 (5 bases). V was trimmed by 2 bases and J by 4 bases, leaving 15 bases between them. The CDR3 contains 16 residues. In germline, CDR1 is SGHTA, CDR2 FQGNSA. The CDR3 DNA reads TGTGCCAGCAGCTTATCGGGGGGGGTGGCAAATCAGCCCCAGCATTTT. It specifies CASSLSGGVANQPQHF.

This clone was counted a single time. This chain joins TRBV28 and TRBJ1-1; 8 positions agree with TRBD1. Germline V gives CDR1 MDHEN, CDR2 SYDVKM. Germline trimming cut 3 bases from V and 4 bases from J; bases unmatched to any gene: 4. The CDR3 is made up of 14 amino acids. CDR3 bases: TGTGCCAGCAGTTTCCCCGGACAGGGCACTGAAGCTTTCTTT. Its protein product is CASSFPGQGTEAFF.

DNA of the CDR3: TGTGCCAGCAGTTTTTACAGGGTCTCTGGAAACACCATATATTTT. This sequence encodes CASSFYRVSGNTIYF. The chain recombines TRBV28 with TRBJ1-3; the D gene is possibly TRBD1 (6 bases). V lost 3 bases to trimming and J lost 0 bases, with 9 bases between them. From germline, CDR1 is MDHEN and CDR2 SYDVKM. This CDR3 comprises 15 residues.

The J gene is TRBJ2-1, the V gene TRBV9; 7 bases are a match to TRBD2. Looked up from germline, CDR1 is SGDLS and CDR2 is YYNGEE. Unmatched junction bases numbered 3, after V lost 0 bases and J lost 3 bases. The CDR3 runs to 15 residues. Here the CDR3 reads CASSVDGGSYNEQFF. CDR3 nucleotide sequence: TGTGCCAGCAGCGTAGACGGCGGGAGCTACAATGAGCAGTTCTTC.

This clone counts as medium-sized. The sample holds other DNA sequences that translate to the same CDR3. The chain is built from TRBV28 and TRBJ1-2; no clear D. Trimming left V 5 bases short and J 5 bases short, with 12 bases between. There are 13 residues in the CDR3. Looked up from germline, CDR1 is MDHEN and CDR2 is SYDVKM. CDR3 amino acids: CASSINRAYGYTF. The CDR3 DNA follows: TGTGCCAGCAGTATTAACAGAGCTTATGGCTACACCTTC.

This chain uses TRBV7-9 with TRBJ2-7; no definite D call. CDR1 is SEHNR and CDR2 is FQNEAQ in the germline V gene (reference sequence). Trimming pared 2 bases from V and 6 bases from J, leaving 8 bases between. The CDR3 length is 12 residues. The CDR3 bases are TGTGCCAGCAGCTTAACGGCAGGCGAGCAGTACTTC. It specifies CASSLTAGEQYF.

This chain links TRBV5-6 with TRBJ2-7, with 14 bases that match TRBD2. This CDR3 comprises 18 residues. The germline gives CDR1 SGHDT, CDR2 YYEEEE. V shed 3 bases and J 0 bases; nucleotides not matched to a gene: 8. The CDR3 coding sequence is TGTGCCAGCAGCTATCCCGGGACTAGCGGGAGTAACTCCTACGAGCAGTACTTC. It yields the protein CASSYPGTSGSNSYEQYF. Supplemented by reference TRBV5-6 and TRBJ2-7, the full variable domain reads DAGVTQSPTHLIKTRGQQVTLRCSPKSGHDTVSWYQQALGQGPQFIFQYYEEEERQRGNFPDRFSGHQFPNYSSELNVNALLLGDSALYLCASSYPGTSGSNSYEQYFGPGTRLTVT.

This sequence joins TRBV19 and TRBJ1-1, with D perhaps matching TRBD1 (6 bases). There are 14 residues in the CDR3. V lost 3 bases and J 8 bases, leaving 16 bases between the germline ends. CDR1 is LNHDA, CDR2 SQIVND, per germline (reference sequence). The CDR3 loop reads CASSIASTGDEAFF. The CDR3 DNA reads as TGTGCCAGTAGTATTGCATCGACAGGCGACGAAGCTTTCTTT.

The chain is built from TRBV7-9 and TRBJ2-1; no definite D call. CDR3 length equals 11 residues. Germline V gene sequence: CDR1 SEHNR, CDR2 FQNEAQ (reference sequence). Trimming shortened V by 6 bases and J by 4 bases, and 4 bases separated the two germline ends. The CDR3 bases are TGTGCCAGCAGTTATTACAATGAGCAGTTCTTC. Residues: CASSYYNEQFF. The full variable domain, completed using reference TRBV7-9 and TRBJ2-1, is DTGVSQNPRHKITKRGQNVTFRCDPISEHNRLYWYRQTLGQGPEFLTYFQNEAQLEKSRLLSDRFSAERPKGSFSTLEIQRTEQGDSAMYLCASSYYNEQFFGPGTRLTVL.

This chain uses TRBV28 with TRBJ2-7; 8 nucleotides line up with TRBD1. The CDR3 runs to 16 residues. Germline loops: CDR1 MDHEN, CDR2 SYDVKM. The ends lost 8 bases at V and 4 bases at J; junction bases unmatched: 16. CDR3 sequence reads: CASRLALGGQGYEQYF. CDR3 sequence (DNA): TGTGCCAGCCGCCTTGCCCTAGGAGGACAGGGTTACGAGCAGTACTTC.

The chain recombines TRBV4-1 with TRBJ1-2, with a weak D call TRBD1 (6 bases). The CDR3 is 15 residues long. Trimming left V 1 base short and J 0 bases short, with 9 bases between. Per the germline V gene, CDR1 is MGHRA and CDR2 is YSYEKL. The CDR3 DNA reads as TGCGCCAGCAGCCAAGGACAGGCTGCTAACTATGGCTACACCTTC. This translates into CASSQGQAANYGYTF.

The chain has TRBV4-3 and TRBJ2-7, with 7 bases aligning to TRBD1. The CDR3 length is 15 residues. The J segment lost 3 bases and the V segment lost 0 bases, leaving 5 bases of the junction unmatched. Germline assignment: CDR1 LGHNA and CDR2 YSLEER. CDR3 nucleotides: TGCGCCAGCAGCCAAGATCCGGGACAGATCTACGAGCAGTACTTC. This sequence encodes CASSQDPGQIYEQYF.

This clone was recorded only once. The chain has TRBV28 and TRBJ2-7, with 13 bases that match TRBD2. V lost 6 bases and J lost 5; bases outside the gene matches: 10. This CDR3 is built from 16 residues. Germline CDR1 and CDR2: MDHEN and SYDVKM. CDR3: CASSPLGLAGAHEQYF. In nucleotides, the CDR3 is TGTGCCAGCAGCCCACTCGGACTAGCGGGAGCCCACGAGCAGTACTTC.

The chain couples TRBV5-5 to TRBJ1-5; 10 bases are shared with TRBD1. CDR1 and CDR2 (germline): SGHKS, YYEKEE (reference sequence). Germline trimming cut 4 bases from V and 3 bases from J; bases unmatched to any gene: 4. There are 15 residues in the CDR3. CDR3 residues: CASSPGTGANQPQHF. The CDR3 DNA sequence: TGTGCCAGCAGCCCCGGGACAGGGGCCAATCAGCCCCAGCATTTT.

The genes are TRBV6-5 and TRBJ2-7; 8 bases are shared with TRBD2. Germline loops: CDR1 MNHEY, CDR2 SVGAGI. The length of the CDR3 is 15 residues. Losses at the gene ends were 0 bases for V and 3 bases for J; bases not matched to a gene: 4. In nucleotides, the CDR3 is TGTGCCAGCAGTTACTCTTCCAGCGGGAGCTACGAGCAGTACTTC. It yields the protein CASSYSSSGSYEQYF.